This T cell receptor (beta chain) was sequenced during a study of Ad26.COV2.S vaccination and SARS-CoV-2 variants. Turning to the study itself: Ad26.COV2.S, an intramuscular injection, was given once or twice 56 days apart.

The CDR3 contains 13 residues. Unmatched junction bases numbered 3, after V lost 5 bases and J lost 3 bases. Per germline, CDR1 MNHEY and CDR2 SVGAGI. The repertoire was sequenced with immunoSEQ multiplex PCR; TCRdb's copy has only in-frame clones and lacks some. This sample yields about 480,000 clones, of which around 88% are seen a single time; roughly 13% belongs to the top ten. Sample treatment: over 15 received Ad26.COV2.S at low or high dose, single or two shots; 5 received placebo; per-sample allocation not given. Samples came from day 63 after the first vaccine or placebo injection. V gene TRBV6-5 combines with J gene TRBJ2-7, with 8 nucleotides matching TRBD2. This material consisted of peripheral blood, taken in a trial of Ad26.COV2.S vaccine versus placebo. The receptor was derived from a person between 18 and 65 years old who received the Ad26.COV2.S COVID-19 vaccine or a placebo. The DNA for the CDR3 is TGTGCCAGCAGTAGGAGCGGGAGCTACGAGCAGTACTTC. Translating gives CASSRSGSYEQYF.